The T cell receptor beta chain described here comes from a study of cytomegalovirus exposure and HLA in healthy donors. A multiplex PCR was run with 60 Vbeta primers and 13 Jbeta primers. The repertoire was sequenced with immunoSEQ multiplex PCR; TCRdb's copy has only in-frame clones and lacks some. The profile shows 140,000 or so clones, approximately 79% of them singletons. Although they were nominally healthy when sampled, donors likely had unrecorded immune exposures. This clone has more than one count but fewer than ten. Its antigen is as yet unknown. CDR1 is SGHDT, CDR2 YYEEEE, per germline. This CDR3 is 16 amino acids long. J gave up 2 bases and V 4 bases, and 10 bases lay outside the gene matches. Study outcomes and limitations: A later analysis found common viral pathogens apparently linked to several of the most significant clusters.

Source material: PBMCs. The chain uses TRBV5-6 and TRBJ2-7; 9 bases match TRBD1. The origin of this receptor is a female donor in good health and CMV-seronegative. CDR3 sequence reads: CASSRGTGSLTYEQYF. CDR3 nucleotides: TGTGCCAGCAGCCGGGGGACAGGGTCTCTAACCTACGAGCAGTACTTC. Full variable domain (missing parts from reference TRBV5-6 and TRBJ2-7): DAGVTQSPTHLIKTRGQQVTLRCSPKSGHDTVSWYQQALGQGPQFIFQYYEEEERQRGNFPDRFSGHQFPNYSSELNVNALLLGDSALYLCASSRGTGSLTYEQYFGPGTRLTVT.